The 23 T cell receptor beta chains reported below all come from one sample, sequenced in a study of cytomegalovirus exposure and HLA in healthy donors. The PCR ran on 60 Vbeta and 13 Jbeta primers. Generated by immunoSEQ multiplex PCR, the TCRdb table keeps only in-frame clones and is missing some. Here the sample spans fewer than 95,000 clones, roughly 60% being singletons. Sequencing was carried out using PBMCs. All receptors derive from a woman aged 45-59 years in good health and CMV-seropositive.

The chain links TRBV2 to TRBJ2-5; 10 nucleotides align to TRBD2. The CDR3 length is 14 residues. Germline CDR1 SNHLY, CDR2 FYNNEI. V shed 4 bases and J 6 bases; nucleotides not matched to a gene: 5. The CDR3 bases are TGTGCCAGCAGTGCGTCTAGCGGGGGAAAGACCCAGTACTTC. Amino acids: CASSASSGGKTQYF.

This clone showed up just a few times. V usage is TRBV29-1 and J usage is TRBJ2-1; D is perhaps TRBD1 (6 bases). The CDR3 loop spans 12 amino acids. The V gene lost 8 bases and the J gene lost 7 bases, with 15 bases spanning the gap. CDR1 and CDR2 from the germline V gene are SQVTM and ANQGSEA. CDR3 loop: CSIAPQGNEQFF. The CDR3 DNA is TGCAGCATTGCCCCACAGGGAAATGAGCAGTTCTTC.

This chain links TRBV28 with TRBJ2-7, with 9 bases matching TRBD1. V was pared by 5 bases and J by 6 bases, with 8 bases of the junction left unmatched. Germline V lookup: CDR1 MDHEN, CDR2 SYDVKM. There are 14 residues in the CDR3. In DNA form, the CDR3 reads TGTGCCAGCAGTGGGGGGACAGGGCAGGCCGAGCAGTACTTC. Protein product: CASSGGTGQAEQYF.

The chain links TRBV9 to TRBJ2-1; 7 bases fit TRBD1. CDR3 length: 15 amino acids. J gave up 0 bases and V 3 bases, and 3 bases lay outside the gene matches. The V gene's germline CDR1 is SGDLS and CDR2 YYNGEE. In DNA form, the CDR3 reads TGTGCCAGCAGCGAGACAGGGAGCTCCTACAATGAGCAGTTCTTC. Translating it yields CASSETGSSYNEQFF.

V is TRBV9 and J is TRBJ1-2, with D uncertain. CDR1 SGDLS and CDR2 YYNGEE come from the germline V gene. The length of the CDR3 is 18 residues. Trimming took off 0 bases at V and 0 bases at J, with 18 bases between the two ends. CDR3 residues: CASSVDRVWLKSNYGYTF. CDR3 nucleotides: TGTGCCAGCAGCGTAGACCGGGTATGGTTGAAATCTAACTATGGCTACACCTTC.

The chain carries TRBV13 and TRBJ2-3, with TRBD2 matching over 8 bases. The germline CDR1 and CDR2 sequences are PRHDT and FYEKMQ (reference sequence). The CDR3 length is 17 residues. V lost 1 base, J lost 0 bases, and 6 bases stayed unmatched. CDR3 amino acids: CASSLESGGSSTDTQYF. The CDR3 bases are TGTGCCAGCAGCTTAGAAAGCGGGGGATCTAGCACAGATACGCAGTATTTT.

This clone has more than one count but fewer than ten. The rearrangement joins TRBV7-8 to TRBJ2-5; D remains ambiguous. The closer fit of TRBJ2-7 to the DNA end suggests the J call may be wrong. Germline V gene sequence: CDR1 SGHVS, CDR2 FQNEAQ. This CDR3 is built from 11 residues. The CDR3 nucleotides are TGTGCCAGCAGCTTAGTCTACGAGCAGTACTTC. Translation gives CASSLVYEQYF.

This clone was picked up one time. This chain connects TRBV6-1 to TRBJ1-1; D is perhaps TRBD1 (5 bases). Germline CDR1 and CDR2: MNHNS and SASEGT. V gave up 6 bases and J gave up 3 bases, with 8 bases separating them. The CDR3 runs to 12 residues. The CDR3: CASRQEYTEAFF. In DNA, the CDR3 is TGTGCCAGCAGACAGGAGTACACTGAAGCTTTCTTT.

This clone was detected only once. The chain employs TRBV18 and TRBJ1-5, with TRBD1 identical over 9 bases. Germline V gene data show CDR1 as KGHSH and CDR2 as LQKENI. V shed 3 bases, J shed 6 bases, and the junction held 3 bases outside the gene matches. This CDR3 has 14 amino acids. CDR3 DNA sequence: TGTGCCAGCTCACCCACGACAGGGGGTCAGCCCCAGCATTTT. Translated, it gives CASSPTTGGQPQHF.

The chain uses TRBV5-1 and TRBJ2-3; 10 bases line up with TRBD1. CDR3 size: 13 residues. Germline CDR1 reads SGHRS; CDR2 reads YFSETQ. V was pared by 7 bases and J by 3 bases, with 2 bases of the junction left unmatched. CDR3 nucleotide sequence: TGCGCCAGCGGACAGGGGGATACAGATACGCAGTATTTT. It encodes CASGQGDTDTQYF. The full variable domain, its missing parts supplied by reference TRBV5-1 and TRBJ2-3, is KAGVTQTPRYLIKTRGQQVTLSCSPISGHRSVSWYQQTPGQGLQFLFEYFSETQRNKGNFPGRFSGRQFSNSRSEMNVSTLELGDSALYLCASGQGDTDTQYFGPGTRLTVL.

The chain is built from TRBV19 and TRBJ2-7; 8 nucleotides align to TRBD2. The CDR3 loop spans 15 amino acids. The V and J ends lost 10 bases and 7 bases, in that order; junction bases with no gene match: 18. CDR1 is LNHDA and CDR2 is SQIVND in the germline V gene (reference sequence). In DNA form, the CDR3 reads TGTGCCACAGCCCAACTAGTGGCGGGGGGCGGTGAGCAGTACTTC. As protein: CATAQLVAGGGEQYF.

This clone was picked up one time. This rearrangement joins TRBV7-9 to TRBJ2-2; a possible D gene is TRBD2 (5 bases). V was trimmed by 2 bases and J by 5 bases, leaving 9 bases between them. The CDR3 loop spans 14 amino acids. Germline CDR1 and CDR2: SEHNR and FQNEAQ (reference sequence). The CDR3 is CASSLWEWTGELFF. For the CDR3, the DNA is TGTGCCAGCAGCTTATGGGAGTGGACCGGGGAGCTGTTTTTT.

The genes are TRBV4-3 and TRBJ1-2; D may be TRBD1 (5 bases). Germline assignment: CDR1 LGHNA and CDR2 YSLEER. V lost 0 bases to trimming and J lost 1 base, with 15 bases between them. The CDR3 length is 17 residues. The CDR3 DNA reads TGCGCCAGCAGCCAAGAAGATAGGACGGACATTAACTATGGCTACACCTTC. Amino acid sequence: CASSQEDRTDINYGYTF.

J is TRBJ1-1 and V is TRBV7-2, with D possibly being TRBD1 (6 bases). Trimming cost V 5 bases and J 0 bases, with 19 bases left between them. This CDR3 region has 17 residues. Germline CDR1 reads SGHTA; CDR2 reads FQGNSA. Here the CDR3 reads CASSPDRLYRMNTEAFF. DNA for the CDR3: TGTGCCAGCAGCCCCGACAGGCTTTATCGCATGAACACTGAAGCTTTCTTT.

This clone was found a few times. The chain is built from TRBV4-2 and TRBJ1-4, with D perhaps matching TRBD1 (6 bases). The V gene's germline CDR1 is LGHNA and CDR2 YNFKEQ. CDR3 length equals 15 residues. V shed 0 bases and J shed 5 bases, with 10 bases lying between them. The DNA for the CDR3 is TGTGCCAGCAGCCAAGAGGCGAGGGGGAATGAAAAACTGTTTTTT. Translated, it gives CASSQEARGNEKLFF.

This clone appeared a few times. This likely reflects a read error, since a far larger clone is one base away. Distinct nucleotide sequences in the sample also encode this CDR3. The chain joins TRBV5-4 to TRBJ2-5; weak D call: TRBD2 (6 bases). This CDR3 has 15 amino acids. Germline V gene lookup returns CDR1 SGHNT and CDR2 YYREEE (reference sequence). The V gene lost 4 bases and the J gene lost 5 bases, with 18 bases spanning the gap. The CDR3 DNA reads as TGTGCCAGCAGCCCCTCGGGGGACCCACGGGAGACCCAGTACTTC. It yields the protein CASSPSGDPRETQYF.

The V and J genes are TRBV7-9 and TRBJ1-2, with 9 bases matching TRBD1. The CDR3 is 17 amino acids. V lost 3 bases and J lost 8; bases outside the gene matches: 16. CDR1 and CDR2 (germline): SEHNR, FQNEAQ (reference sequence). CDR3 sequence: CASSLRSIGTGKEGYTF. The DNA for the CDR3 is TGTGCCAGCAGCTTGCGTTCTATCGGGACAGGGAAGGAGGGCTACACCTTC.

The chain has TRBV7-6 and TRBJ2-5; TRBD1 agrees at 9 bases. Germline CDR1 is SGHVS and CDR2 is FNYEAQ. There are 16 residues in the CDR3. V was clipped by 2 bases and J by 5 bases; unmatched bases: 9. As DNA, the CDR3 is TGTGCCAGCAGCTTACACCTGCGGGGGACAGGGGAGACCCAGTACTTC. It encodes CASSLHLRGTGETQYF. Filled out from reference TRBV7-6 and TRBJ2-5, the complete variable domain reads GAGVSQSPRYKVTKRGQDVALRCDPISGHVSLYWYRQALGQGPEFLTYFNYEAQQDKSGLPNDRFSAERPEGSISTLTIQRTEQRDSAMYRCASSLHLRGTGETQYFGPGTRLLVL.

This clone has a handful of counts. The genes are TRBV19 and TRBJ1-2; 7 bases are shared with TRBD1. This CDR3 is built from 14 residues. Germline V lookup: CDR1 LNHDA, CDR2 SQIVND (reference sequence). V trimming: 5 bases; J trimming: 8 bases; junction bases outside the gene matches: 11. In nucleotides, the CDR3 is TGTGCCAGTAGTGTCCAGACAGGGCTAGGAGGCTACACCTTC. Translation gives CASSVQTGLGGYTF.

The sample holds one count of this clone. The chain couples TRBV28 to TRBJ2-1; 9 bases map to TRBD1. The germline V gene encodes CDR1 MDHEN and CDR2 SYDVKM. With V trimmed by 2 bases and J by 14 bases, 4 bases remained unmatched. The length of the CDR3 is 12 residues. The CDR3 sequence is CASSLRDRVEFF. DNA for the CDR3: TGTGCCAGCAGTTTACGGGACAGGGTTGAGTTCTTC. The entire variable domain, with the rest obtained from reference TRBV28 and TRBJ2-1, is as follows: DVKVTQSSRYLVKRTGEKVFLECVQDMDHENMFWYRQDPGLGLRLIYFSYDVKMKEKGDIPEGYSVSREKKERFSLILESASTNQTSMYLCASSLRDRVEFFGPGTRLTVL.

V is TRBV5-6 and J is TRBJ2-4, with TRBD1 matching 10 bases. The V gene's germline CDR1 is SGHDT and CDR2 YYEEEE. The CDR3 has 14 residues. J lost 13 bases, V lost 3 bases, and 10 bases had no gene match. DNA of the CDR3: TGTGCCAGCAGCTCCGGGACAGGGGCCGGGCAACAGTACTTC. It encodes CASSSGTGAGQQYF.

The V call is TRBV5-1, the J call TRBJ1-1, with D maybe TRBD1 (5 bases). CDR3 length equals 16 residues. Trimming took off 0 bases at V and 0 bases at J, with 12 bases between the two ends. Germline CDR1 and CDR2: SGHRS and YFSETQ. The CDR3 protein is CASSLGGRGMNTEAFF. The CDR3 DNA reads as TGCGCCAGCAGCTTGGGTGGAAGGGGCATGAACACTGAAGCTTTCTTT.

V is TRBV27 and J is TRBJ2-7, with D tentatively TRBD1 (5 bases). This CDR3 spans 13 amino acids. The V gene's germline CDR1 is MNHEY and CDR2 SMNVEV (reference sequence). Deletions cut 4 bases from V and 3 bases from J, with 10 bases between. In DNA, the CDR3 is TGTGCCAGCAGTTCCCAGGGCTACTACGAGCAGTACTTC. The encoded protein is CASSSQGYYEQYF.